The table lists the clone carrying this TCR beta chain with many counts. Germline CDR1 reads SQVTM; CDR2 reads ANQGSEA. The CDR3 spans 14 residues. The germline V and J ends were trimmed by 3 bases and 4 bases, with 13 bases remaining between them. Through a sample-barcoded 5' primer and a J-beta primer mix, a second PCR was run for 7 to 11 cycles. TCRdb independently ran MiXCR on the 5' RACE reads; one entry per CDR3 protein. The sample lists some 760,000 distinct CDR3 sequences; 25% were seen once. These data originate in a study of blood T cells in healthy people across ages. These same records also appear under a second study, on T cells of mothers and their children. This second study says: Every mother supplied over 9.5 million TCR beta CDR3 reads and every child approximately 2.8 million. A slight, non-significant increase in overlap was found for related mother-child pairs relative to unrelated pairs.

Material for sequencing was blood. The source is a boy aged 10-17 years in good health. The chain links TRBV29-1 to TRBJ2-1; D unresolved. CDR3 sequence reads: CSVDPEQTYNEQFF. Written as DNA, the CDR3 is TGCAGCGTTGATCCCGAACAGACTTACAATGAGCAGTTCTTC.